The sequence of this T cell receptor beta chain was determined in a study of neurological immune-mediated disorders. Overall study context: Multiple sclerosis patients numbered some 34, with approximately 31 relapsing-remitting and 3 secondary progressive.

Notes on the study in general: When repertoires were grouped phylogenetically, those of 18 of 34 multiple sclerosis patients fell into one related-CDR3 cluster, a possible signature. The study found no CDR3 amino acid sequences shared by expanded clones across subjects, suggesting private repertoires in all groups.

Many counts were recorded for this clonotype. The target antigen is unknown. Losses at the gene ends were 2 bases for V and 2 bases for J; bases not matched to a gene: 9. Germline V gene lookup returns CDR1 SGDLS and CDR2 YYNGEE. This CDR3 is built from 19 residues. One entry per CDR3 protein results from TCRdb running MiXCR on the 5' RACE reads. The sample includes 55,000 to 75,000 distinct CDR3 sequences, 2.5% seen only once; the top ten take under 4%. This chain uses TRBV9 with TRBJ2-3; the match to TRBD2 covers 15 bases. This sequence originates from a man in his forties or fifties with multiple sclerosis. The sequencing input was PBMCs. CDR3 in DNA: TGTGCCAGCAGCGTCGACGGACTAGCGGGGGGGCTGAACACAGATACGCAGTATTTT. Its protein product is CASSVDGLAGGLNTDTQYF.